This entry lists 21 T cell receptor beta chains sequenced from one sample in a study of blood T cell repertoires in COVID-19. Assay: immunoSEQ multiplex PCR; the TCRdb copy retains only in-frame clones and omits some. The sample shows 95,000 or so clones, approximately 89% of them seen only once. Sample: peripheral blood. These receptors were taken from a human donor in a cohort sampled during active COVID-19.

This clone was picked up one time. The chain uses TRBV9 and TRBJ1-2; 7 nucleotides match TRBD1. The CDR3 is made up of 16 amino acids. Germline loops: CDR1 SGDLS, CDR2 YYNGEE. Unmatched junction bases numbered 12, after V lost 3 bases and J lost 4 bases. CDR3 sequence: CASSAHSQGDSYGYTF. CDR3 in DNA: TGTGCCAGCAGCGCCCACTCCCAGGGGGACTCCTATGGCTACACCTTC.

V usage is TRBV18 and J usage is TRBJ2-3; TRBD1 aligns across 11 bases. V was clipped by 4 bases and J by 1 base; unmatched bases: 1. This CDR3 is built from 15 residues. Per germline, CDR1 KGHSH and CDR2 LQKENI. The CDR3 nucleotides read TGTGCCAGCTCACGGACAGGGGGCGGCACAGATACGCAGTATTTT. Translating it yields CASSRTGGGTDTQYF. Combining the CDR3 with reference TRBV18 and TRBJ2-3 gives the whole variable domain NAGVMQNPRHLVRRRGQEARLRCSPMKGHSHVYWYRQLPEEGLKFMVYLQKENIIDESGMPKERFSAEFPKEGPSILRIQQVVRGDSAAYFCASSRTGGGTDTQYFGPGTRLTVL.

V and J are TRBV6-4 and TRBJ2-2; possible D gene TRBD2, 5 bases. V was pared by 4 bases and J by 4 bases, with 7 bases between. This CDR3 is built from 13 residues. Per germline, CDR1 MRHNA and CDR2 SNTAGT. This chain's CDR3 is CASSVGSTGELFF. The DNA for the CDR3 is TGTGCCAGCAGTGTGGGGAGCACCGGGGAGCTGTTTTTT.

The V gene is TRBV6-5, the J gene TRBJ1-1; D is unresolved. Germline CDR1 MNHEY, CDR2 SVGAGI. CDR3 size: 13 residues. V dropped 6 bases and J dropped 2 bases, with 10 bases sitting between them. The chain's CDR3 is CASSPWLNTEAFF. Here the CDR3 DNA reads TGTGCCAGCAGCCCGTGGCTCAACACTGAAGCTTTCTTT.

The chain couples TRBV6-5 to TRBJ2-1, with 7 bases identical to TRBD1. Germline CDR1 MNHEY, CDR2 SVGAGI. CDR3 length equals 13 residues. Trimming removed 5 bases from V and 8 bases from J; junction bases left unmatched: 6. CDR3 bases: TGTGCCAGCAGTCCCCGCACAGGGGATGAGCAGTTCTTC. This sequence encodes CASSPRTGDEQFF.

This chain links TRBV18 with TRBJ1-2; D might be TRBD1 (6 bases). There are 14 residues in the CDR3. V was shortened by 3 bases and J by 7 bases, with 15 bases between the two germline ends. The germline V gene has CDR1 KGHSH and CDR2 LQKENI. CDR3 bases: TGTGCCAGCTCACCCAGCGCCCAAGGGGGTGGCTACACCTTC. Protein: CASSPSAQGGGYTF.

CDR3 loop: CASSRGRQGSSTDTQYF. DNA of the CDR3: TGTGCCAGCTCACGGGGCCGACAGGGGTCTAGCACAGATACGCAGTATTTT. J is TRBJ2-3 and V is TRBV18; 8 nucleotides line up with TRBD1. The germline gives CDR1 KGHSH, CDR2 LQKENI. The V segment lost 4 bases and the J segment 0 bases; nucleotides outside the gene matches: 9. CDR3 length: 17 residues.

The chain is built from TRBV24-1 and TRBJ1-5; tentative D call: TRBD1 (5 bases). CDR3 length: 14 amino acids. Germline V gene sequence: CDR1 KGHDR, CDR2 SFDVKD. Trimming took off 1 base at V and 4 bases at J, with 7 bases between the two ends. Here the CDR3 DNA reads TGTGCCACCAGTGATTTTCGGGGGAATCAGCCCCAGCATTTT. This translates into CATSDFRGNQPQHF.

The chain's CDR3 is CASSPDRGQAFF. The CDR3 DNA reads as TGTGCCAGCAGCCCCGACAGGGGGCAGGCTTTCTTT. The rearrangement joins TRBV3-1 (or the pseudogene TRBV3-2) to TRBJ1-1, with 10 bases matching TRBD1. The CDR3 runs to 12 residues. The trim removed 4 bases at V and 11 bases at J, leaving 4 bases unmatched. In germline, CDR1 is LGHDT, CDR2 YNNKEL (reference sequence).

The chain uses TRBV10-3 and TRBJ1-2; D gene uncertain. V gave up 3 bases and J gave up 2 bases, with 16 bases separating them. CDR1 and CDR2 (germline): ENHRY, SYGVKD. The CDR3 spans 16 residues. Here the CDR3 DNA reads TGTGCCATCAGTGATTCCTCTCTCAAACAGAACTATGGCTACACCTTC. This gives the protein CAISDSSLKQNYGYTF.

The chain has TRBV19 and TRBJ1-5; no definite D call. This CDR3 is built from 14 residues. The germline V gene has CDR1 LNHDA and CDR2 SQIVND (reference sequence). The germline V and J ends were trimmed by 2 bases and 3 bases, with 8 bases remaining between them. CDR3 in DNA: TGTGCCAGTAGTATACACAGTTCCAATCAGCCCCAGCATTTT. Amino acids: CASSIHSSNQPQHF. Based on the CDR3 plus reference TRBV19 and TRBJ1-5, the full variable domain is DGGITQSPKYLFRKEGQNVTLSCEQNLNHDAMYWYRQDPGQGLRLIYYSQIVNDFQKGDIAEGYSVSREKKESFPLTVTSAQKNPTAFYLCASSIHSSNQPQHFGDGTRLSIL.

This clone was picked up one time. This chain uses TRBV4-1 with TRBJ2-7; TRBD2 agrees at 7 bases. The CDR3 runs to 13 residues. Trimming cost V 0 bases and J 4 bases; bases outside gene matches: 0. Germline values: CDR1 MGHRA, CDR2 YSYEKL. As DNA, the CDR3 is TGCGCCAGCAGCCAAGATAGCGGGTACGAGCAGTACTTC. As protein: CASSQDSGYEQYF.

J is TRBJ2-1 and V is TRBV4-3, with 15 bases identical to TRBD2. Germline V gene data show CDR1 as LGHNA and CDR2 as YSLEER. The CDR3 has 18 amino acids. The V and J ends lost 4 bases and 6 bases, in that order; junction bases with no gene match: 10. The CDR3 region is CASSPRTSGGGRPNEQFF. The CDR3 DNA sequence: TGCGCCAGCAGCCCACGGACTAGCGGGGGGGGAAGACCCAATGAGCAGTTCTTC.

The chain uses TRBV14 and TRBJ2-5; no clear D. Germline V CDR1 and CDR2: SGHDN, FVKESK. V dropped 4 bases and J dropped 1 base, with 10 bases sitting between them. The CDR3 length is 14 residues. CDR3 residues: CASSRAESQETQYF. As DNA, the CDR3 is TGTGCCAGCAGCCGGGCAGAGAGCCAAGAGACCCAGTACTTC.

This clone showed up just a few times. The V gene is TRBV4-1, the J gene TRBJ1-5; possible D gene TRBD1, 6 bases. Germline V gene lookup returns CDR1 MGHRA and CDR2 YSYEKL. V lost 0 bases and J 9 bases, leaving 18 bases between the germline ends. This CDR3 has 16 residues. The CDR3, as DNA: TGCGCCAGCAGCCAAGATACTCGGGACACAGGTCCGCCCCAGCATTTT. Its protein is CASSQDTRDTGPPQHF.

V gene TRBV7-7 combines with J gene TRBJ2-3, with TRBD2 matching over 10 bases. CDR1 SSHAT and CDR2 FNYEAQ come from the germline V gene (reference sequence). Trimming at V came to 5 bases and at J to 3 bases, leaving 2 bases not matched to a gene. The CDR3 consists of 14 residues. CDR3 DNA: TGTGCCAGCAGCCTTAGCGGGGGGACAGATACGCAGTATTTT. Protein sequence: CASSLSGGTDTQYF.

The chain uses TRBV28 and TRBJ1-1; 10 nucleotides agree with TRBD1. CDR1 is MDHEN, CDR2 SYDVKM, per germline. Trimming at V came to 3 bases and at J to 4 bases, leaving 14 bases not matched to a gene. The length of the CDR3 is 18 residues. The CDR3 nucleotides are TGTGCCAGCAGTTTCTTTGAGCCCGGGGGACAGGGGAGCACTGAAGCTTTCTTT. It specifies CASSFFEPGGQGSTEAFF. Supplemented by reference TRBV28 and TRBJ1-1, the full variable domain reads DVKVTQSSRYLVKRTGEKVFLECVQDMDHENMFWYRQDPGLGLRLIYFSYDVKMKEKGDIPEGYSVSREKKERFSLILESASTNQTSMYLCASSFFEPGGQGSTEAFFGQGTRLTVV.

This chain connects TRBV6-5 to TRBJ1-2; perhaps TRBD1 as D (6 bases). The CDR3 consists of 12 residues. Germline-derived CDR1 and CDR2 are MNHEY and SVGAGI. V lost 7 bases, J lost 8 bases, and 14 bases lay in between. The CDR3, as DNA: TGTGCCAGCAAGGGACACCCTGGGGGCTACACCTTC. This translates into CASKGHPGGYTF.

The chain recombines TRBV2 with TRBJ1-1; D call uncertain. CDR1 is SNHLY, CDR2 FYNNEI, per germline. The CDR3 covers 14 residues. V was trimmed by 4 bases and J by 5 bases, leaving 14 bases between them. Written as DNA, the CDR3 is TGTGCCAGCAGTGTTGTGGGAAGAGGGACTGAAGCTTTCTTT. Amino acids: CASSVVGRGTEAFF.

J is TRBJ2-1 and V is TRBV27; 11 nucleotides line up with TRBD2. The CDR3 is made up of 17 amino acids. The junction had 7 bases not matched to a gene; V was cut back by 0 bases and J by 6 bases. Germline CDR1 reads MNHEY; CDR2 reads SMNVEV (reference sequence). The CDR3 coding sequence is TGTGCCAGCAGTTTATCGAGAACTAGCGGGGGACCCAATGAGCAGTTCTTC. It yields the protein CASSLSRTSGGPNEQFF.

The V gene is TRBV6-5, the J gene TRBJ2-7; 10 positions match TRBD2. After removal of 5 bases from V and 3 bases from J, the junction contained 4 bases not matched to a gene. CDR1 is MNHEY, CDR2 SVGAGI, per germline. The CDR3 runs to 14 residues. The CDR3 sequence: CASSRAGGDYEQYF. CDR3 DNA sequence: TGTGCCAGCAGTAGAGCGGGGGGGGACTACGAGCAGTACTTC.